Described below is a single T cell receptor beta chain sequence and its context. The data belong to a study of spatial heterogeneity in lung cancer. Looking at the study overall: Alpha-chain detections were consistently fewer than beta-chain detections among the sequences. Within raw reads, each unique TCR and UMI combination appeared on average more than ten times.

As for time point: sample taken at primary tumor resection. Extraction of whole RNA from tumor, nontumor lung or frozen PBMC preceded unsorted sequencing. The donors comprised about 69 untreated early-stage non-small cell lung cancer patients. TCRdb fed the 5' RACE reads into MiXCR, producing one record per CDR3 protein. The sample yields some 53,000 distinct CDR3 sequences, roughly 6.5% seen once. The material was PBMCs, obtained at surgery. This sequence originates from a female donor with early-stage non-small cell lung cancer.

The CDR3 here is CASSYGGVASPLHF. The CDR3 DNA reads TGTGCCAGCAGTTATGGGGGCGTAGCTTCACCCCTCCACTTT. The genes are TRBV6-2 or TRBV6-3 and TRBJ1-6, with a possible D match to TRBD1 (6 bases). CDR1 is MNHEY, CDR2 SVGEGT, per germline. Trimming shortened V by 3 bases and J by 9 bases, and 12 bases separated the two germline ends. The CDR3 is 14 residues long.